The 23 T cell receptor beta chains below come from one sample, sequenced in a study of a mutant IDH1 vaccine in newly diagnosed glioma. Only in-frame clones appear in the TCRdb table, and some are missing; sequencing was by immunoSEQ multiplex PCR. The data show 45,000 to 55,000 clones, approximately 90% seen once. Time point defined: baseline, week 1 (first vaccination visit). As for treatment: pre-vaccination baseline after standard-of-care therapy. The starting material was PBMCs, obtained from a glioma patient treated with radiotherapy, temozolomide or both. All receptors come from a man in his forties or fifties with glioma.

CDR3 region: CASSLRGSGNTIYF. The CDR3, as DNA: TGTGCCAGCAGCTTAAGGGGCTCCGGAAACACCATATATTTT. The chain couples TRBV7-9 to TRBJ1-3; D is perhaps TRBD1 (5 bases). Between the trimmed V and J ends, which lost 2 bases and 4 bases, there was a span of 9 bases. From germline, CDR1 is SEHNR and CDR2 FQNEAQ (reference sequence). The CDR3 contains 14 residues.

The V call is TRBV19, the J call TRBJ1-5; 9 bases map to TRBD1. V shed 5 bases and J 6 bases; nucleotides not matched to a gene: 11. Germline lookup yields CDR1 LNHDA and CDR2 SQIVND (reference sequence). The CDR3 is made up of 16 amino acids. The CDR3 loop reads CASSPRGQGGVQPQHF. In nucleotides, the CDR3 is TGTGCCAGTAGTCCCCGGGGACAGGGTGGGGTTCAGCCCCAGCATTTT.

The gene calls are TRBV18 and TRBJ2-7; the D gene could be TRBD1 or TRBD2 (6 bases each). The germline V gene encodes CDR1 KGHSH and CDR2 LQKENI. CDR3 length: 15 residues. V was trimmed by 4 bases and J by 9 bases, leaving 22 bases between them. Here the CDR3 reads CASSLKQGGKTGQYF. Here the CDR3 DNA reads TGTGCCAGCTCACTAAAACAGGGAGGAAAAACTGGGCAGTACTTC.

This clone is medium-sized within its sample. The chain carries TRBV6-1 and TRBJ1-1, with 7 bases that match TRBD1. The CDR3 runs to 13 residues. With 7 bases clipped from V and 2 bases from J, the junction kept 4 bases outside the gene matches. The germline V gene has CDR1 MNHNS and CDR2 SASEGT. In DNA, the CDR3 is TGTGCCAGCACGGGACAGTACAACACTGAAGCTTTCTTT. Amino acid sequence: CASTGQYNTEAFF.

The chain uses TRBV19 and TRBJ2-7, with 12 bases lining up with TRBD2. This CDR3 is built from 15 residues. Unmatched junction bases numbered 4, after V lost 4 bases and J lost 3 bases. Looked up from germline, CDR1 is LNHDA and CDR2 is SQIVND (reference sequence). CDR3 coding DNA: TGTGCCAGTAGTACCGGACTAGCGGGGCGCTACGAGCAGTACTTC. It yields the protein CASSTGLAGRYEQYF.

The CDR3 is CASTPFGGGAKNIQYF. In DNA form, the CDR3 reads TGTGCCAGTACCCCCTTTGGGGGAGGAGCCAAAAACATTCAGTACTTC. This chain connects TRBV19 to TRBJ2-4; D is perhaps TRBD2 (6 bases). This CDR3 spans 16 amino acids. Germline assignment: CDR1 LNHDA and CDR2 SQIVND (reference sequence). Trimming shortened V by 7 bases and J by 0 bases, and 16 bases separated the two germline ends.

Concerning this clone itself: Other DNA sequences from this sample encode an identical CDR3 as well. The V call is TRBV14, the J call TRBJ2-3; D gene uncertain. V was shortened by 4 bases and J by 4 bases, with 12 bases between the two germline ends. The CDR3 is 14 residues long. Germline V gene sequence: CDR1 SGHDN, CDR2 FVKESK. CDR3 DNA: TGTGCCAGCAGCCCTGACTTAGGAGCAGATACGCAGTATTTT. Its translation is CASSPDLGADTQYF.

The chain recombines TRBV5-1 with TRBJ2-1; the match to TRBD2 covers 10 bases. The ends lost 0 bases at V and 4 bases at J; junction bases unmatched: 4. The CDR3 is made up of 16 amino acids. Germline V gene lookup returns CDR1 SGHRS and CDR2 YFSETQ. The CDR3 loop reads CASSLGGTSAYNEQFF. In nucleotides, the CDR3 is TGCGCCAGCAGCTTGGGCGGGACTAGCGCATACAATGAGCAGTTCTTC.

The chain combines TRBV7-3 with TRBJ2-2; D perhaps matches TRBD2 (6 bases). The length of the CDR3 is 13 residues. The V end lost 2 bases, the J end lost 5 bases, and 6 bases lay between the germline ends. Germline assignment: CDR1 SGHTA and CDR2 FQGTGA. Written as DNA, the CDR3 is TGTGCCAGCAGCTTACGGGGGACCGGGGAGCTGTTTTTT. It codes for CASSLRGTGELFF.

The rearrangement links TRBV29-1 to TRBJ1-2; 10 bases match TRBD1. There are 12 residues in the CDR3. J lost 6 bases, V lost 7 bases, and 5 bases had no gene match. Germline values: CDR1 SQVTM, CDR2 ANQGSEA. The CDR3 region is CSAAGQGNGYTF. For the CDR3, the DNA is TGCAGCGCAGCGGGACAGGGGAATGGCTACACCTTC.

The chain links TRBV28 to TRBJ1-2, with D possibly TRBD1 on 5 matching bases. V shed 9 bases and J shed 4 bases, with 9 bases lying between them. This CDR3 is 11 amino acids long. CDR1 is MDHEN and CDR2 is SYDVKM in the germline V gene. In DNA, the CDR3 is TGTGCCAGTGAGGGGTTCTATGGCTACACCTTC. It is translated as CASEGFYGYTF.

The rearrangement uses TRBV4-2 and TRBJ1-1, with D tentatively TRBD1 (5 bases). V was trimmed by 2 bases and J by 5 bases, leaving 12 bases between them. Germline V gene data show CDR1 as LGHNA and CDR2 as YNFKEQ. The CDR3 is made up of 14 amino acids. In DNA form, the CDR3 reads TGTGCCAGCAGCCAAATTAGGGAGGGGACTGAAGCTTTCTTT. Its translation: CASSQIREGTEAFF.

The chain couples TRBV28 to TRBJ1-5; D gene uncertain. Trimming left V 7 bases short and J 0 bases short, with 16 bases between. This CDR3 spans 16 amino acids. Per the germline V gene, CDR1 is MDHEN and CDR2 is SYDVKM. The CDR3 nucleotides are TGTGCCAGCACCTCCGGGAAGCTTTATAGCAATCAGCCCCAGCATTTT. It translates to CASTSGKLYSNQPQHF.

The rearrangement uses TRBV27 and TRBJ2-6; D is possibly TRBD2 (5 bases). Trimming removed 1 base at V and 8 bases at J, with 6 bases between. The germline CDR1 and CDR2 sequences are MNHEY and SMNVEV (reference sequence). This CDR3 contains 13 residues. The CDR3 coding sequence is TGTGCCAGCAGTTTATGGAGGTCCAACGTCCTGACTTTC. It translates to CASSLWRSNVLTF.

V usage is TRBV6-5 and J usage is TRBJ2-1; perhaps TRBD1 as D (6 bases). The CDR3 covers 14 residues. Germline lookup yields CDR1 MNHEY and CDR2 SVGAGI. The ends were cut back, 4 bases at V and 4 bases at J, with 11 bases in the middle. The CDR3 DNA follows: TGTGCCAGCAGTTTATGGCAGGGGTACAATGAGCAGTTCTTC. Amino acid sequence: CASSLWQGYNEQFF.

The chain recombines TRBV7-3 with TRBJ1-1; D gene ambiguous. V was pared by 3 bases and J by 1 base, with 6 bases between. From germline, CDR1 is SGHTA and CDR2 FQGTGA. There are 13 residues in the CDR3. This CDR3 reads CASSFGWNTEAFF. CDR3 DNA sequence: TGTGCCAGCAGCTTCGGGTGGAACACTGAAGCTTTCTTT. Based on the CDR3 plus reference TRBV7-3 and TRBJ1-1, the full variable domain is GAGVSQTPSNKVTEKGKYVELRCDPISGHTALYWYRQSLGQGPEFLIYFQGTGAADDSGLPNDRFFAVRPEGSVSTLKIQRTERGDSAVYLCASSFGWNTEAFFGQGTRLTVV.

This rearrangement joins TRBV27 to TRBJ2-1; TRBD2 matches at 9 bases. Per the germline V gene, CDR1 is MNHEY and CDR2 is SMNVEV (reference sequence). The CDR3 runs to 14 residues. V shed 6 bases, J shed 7 bases, and the junction held 7 bases outside the gene matches. In nucleotides, the CDR3 is TGTGCCAGCAGAGGGACTAGCCTTTTGAATGAGCAGTTCTTC. Its translation is CASRGTSLLNEQFF.

CDR3 region: CASQPSGAGDTQYF. CDR3 sequence (DNA): TGTGCCAGCCAACCCTCAGGGGCAGGAGATACGCAGTATTTT. The gene calls are TRBV2 and TRBJ2-3; D is perhaps TRBD1 (6 bases). The CDR3 contains 14 residues. The germline CDR1 and CDR2 sequences are SNHLY and FYNNEI. Trimming stripped 8 bases from V and 5 bases from J, with 17 bases between.

This chain connects TRBV6-5 to TRBJ2-4; D assignment may be TRBD1 or TRBD2 (5 bases each). Germline lookup yields CDR1 MNHEY and CDR2 SVGAGI. The CDR3 extends over 16 amino acids. Trimming removed 2 bases at V and 3 bases at J, with 14 bases between. CDR3 nucleotides: TGTGCCAGCAGTTACGGGGGAGTGGGTAGCAAAAACATTCAGTACTTC. Translated, it gives CASSYGGVGSKNIQYF.

V is TRBV10-3 and J is TRBJ1-2; D gene unclear. Germline CDR1 ENHRY, CDR2 SYGVKD. The CDR3 has 14 amino acids. V was clipped by 2 bases and J by 2 bases, with 9 bases between them. CDR3 residues: CAISEMTSNYGYTF. CDR3 nucleotide sequence: TGTGCCATCAGTGAGATGACAAGCAACTATGGCTACACCTTC.

The chain joins TRBV2 to TRBJ2-7; D is perhaps TRBD1 (6 bases). V was trimmed by 5 bases and J by 7 bases, leaving 18 bases between them. This CDR3 comprises 14 residues. Germline CDR1 SNHLY, CDR2 FYNNEI. CDR3 nucleotide sequence: TGTGCCAGCAGTCGATTACGACAGGCTATTGAGCAGTACTTC. It encodes CASSRLRQAIEQYF.

This rearrangement joins TRBV14 to TRBJ2-7; no clear D gene. The CDR3 sequence is 12 residues long. In germline, CDR1 is SGHDN, CDR2 FVKESK. V was trimmed by 1 base and J by 9 bases, leaving 10 bases between them. CDR3 in amino acids: CASSQGLSMQYF. CDR3 in DNA: TGTGCCAGCAGCCAAGGGCTATCAATGCAGTACTTC.

Written as DNA, the CDR3 is TGTGCCAGCAGCTTATGGCAGGAGTATGGCTACACCTTC. Amino acid sequence: CASSLWQEYGYTF. J is TRBJ1-2 and V is TRBV7-8; no firm D call. Trimming cost V 2 bases and J 5 bases, with 9 bases left between them. This CDR3 spans 13 amino acids. Germline V gene sequence: CDR1 SGHVS, CDR2 FQNEAQ.